The 5 T cell receptor beta chains in this list originate from one sample, sequenced in a study of Ad26.COV2.S vaccination and SARS-CoV-2 variants. The sample's treatment: over 15 received Ad26.COV2.S at low or high dose, single or two shots; 5 received placebo; per-sample allocation not given. Sampling was done on day 63 after the first vaccine or placebo injection. Repertoires were generated with immunoSEQ multiplex PCR, while TCRdb's copy carries only in-frame clones and drops some. The table has a few hundred thousand clones, approximately 87% seen once. This sample comprised peripheral blood, obtained in a trial of Ad26.COV2.S vaccine versus placebo. Source of these receptors: a person between 18 and 60 years old who received the Ad26.COV2.S COVID-19 vaccine or a placebo.

J is TRBJ1-2 and V is TRBV2; D is ambiguous. The V end lost 7 bases, the J end lost 0 bases, and 12 bases lay between the germline ends. In germline, CDR1 is SNHLY, CDR2 FYNNEI. This CDR3 region has 14 residues. Here the CDR3 DNA reads TGTGCCAGCAATCAACAGCCCACTAACTATGGCTACACCTTC. It codes for CASNQQPTNYGYTF.

Only one count was recorded for this clone. The V and J genes are TRBV11-2 and TRBJ2-7; 7 positions match TRBD2. The V gene's germline CDR1 is SGHAT and CDR2 FQNNGV. The CDR3 runs 12 residues. J was trimmed by 7 bases and V by 3 bases; bases with no gene match: 3. CDR3 residues: CASSLGGGEQYV. The CDR3 DNA is TGTGCCAGCAGCTTGGGGGGAGGGGAGCAGTACGTC.

The rearrangement links TRBV7-9 to TRBJ2-1; 7 nucleotides agree with TRBD1. The V gene's germline CDR1 is SEHNR and CDR2 FQNEAQ (reference sequence). The CDR3 covers 16 residues. Unmatched junction bases numbered 8, after V lost 2 bases and J lost 4 bases. In DNA, the CDR3 is TGTGCCAGCAGCTTAATTTCCGGGACAGAGTACAATGAGCAGTTCTTC. Translation: CASSLISGTEYNEQFF.

The chain carries TRBV3-1 (or the pseudogene TRBV3-2) and TRBJ1-4; 7 bases match TRBD1. Germline CDR1 reads LGHDT; CDR2 reads YNNKEL (reference sequence). There are 14 residues in the CDR3. Germline trimming cut 7 bases from V and 4 bases from J; bases unmatched to any gene: 6. The CDR3 sequence: CASNPGGGNEKLFF. CDR3 coding DNA: TGTGCCAGCAACCCAGGGGGGGGTAATGAAAAACTGTTTTTT.

This clone has just one count. The chain is built from TRBV12-3 or TRBV12-4 and TRBJ1-2; no definite D call. CDR3 length: 12 amino acids. V was clipped by 7 bases and J by 5 bases, with 11 bases between them. CDR3 nucleotides: TGTGCCAGCACTTACGGTACTTATGGCTACACCTTC. Its translation: CASTYGTYGYTF.